Shown below are 21 T cell receptor beta chains from a single sample sequenced in a study of blood T cell repertoires in COVID-19. TCRdb's table, derived via immunoSEQ multiplex PCR, lists solely in-frame clones and lacks some. The sample records more than 55,000 clones, roughly 85% being singletons. The specimen was peripheral blood. The source is an elderly woman with acute or convalescent COVID-19.

The chain combines TRBV7-3 with TRBJ2-3; 7 bases map to TRBD1. The CDR3 contains 13 residues. The trim removed 4 bases at V and 6 bases at J, leaving 4 bases unmatched. The germline V gene has CDR1 SGHTA and CDR2 FQGTGA. CDR3 sequence (DNA): TGTGCCAGCAGCTCCAGGGGGTTGGATACGCAGTATTTT. Translating gives CASSSRGLDTQYF.

This chain uses TRBV30 with TRBJ1-2; D is unresolved. Trimming took off 7 bases at V and 2 bases at J, with 11 bases between the two ends. CDR3 length: 12 amino acids. The germline V gene has CDR1 GTSNPN and CDR2 SVGIG (reference sequence). As DNA, the CDR3 is TGTGCCTCCACGACCGGGAACTATGGCTACACCTTC. As protein: CASTTGNYGYTF.

This sequence joins TRBV19 and TRBJ1-2, with 7 bases lining up with TRBD1. CDR3 length: 15 residues. V dropped 3 bases and J dropped 4; count of bases not matched to a gene: 8. Germline loops: CDR1 LNHDA, CDR2 SQIVND (reference sequence). CDR3 nucleotides: TGTGCCAGTAGTATTCCACAGGGGAATCCCTATGGCTACACCTTC. This encodes CASSIPQGNPYGYTF.

The chain links TRBV5-1 to TRBJ2-6; possible D gene TRBD1, 6 bases. The germline V gene encodes CDR1 SGHRS and CDR2 YFSETQ. Between the trimmed V and J ends, which lost 4 bases and 0 bases, there was a span of 11 bases. This CDR3 comprises 16 residues. In nucleotides, the CDR3 is TGCGCCAGCAGCCGGGACATCAGCTCTGGGGCCAACGTCCTGACTTTC. Translating gives CASSRDISSGANVLTF.

The genes are TRBV7-9 and TRBJ2-3, with 8 bases identical to TRBD2. The CDR3 length is 17 residues. V lost 1 base, J lost 5 bases, and 11 bases stayed unmatched. Germline V gene sequence: CDR1 SEHNR, CDR2 FQNEAQ (reference sequence). The CDR3 nucleotides are TGTGCCAGCAGCTTAGGCGCACGGGGCGGGGGGCAAGATACGCAGTATTTT. It yields the protein CASSLGARGGGQDTQYF. Drawing the rest from reference TRBV7-9 and TRBJ2-3, the complete variable domain is DTGVSQNPRHKITKRGQNVTFRCDPISEHNRLYWYRQTLGQGPEFLTYFQNEAQLEKSRLLSDRFSAERPKGSFSTLEIQRTEQGDSAMYLCASSLGARGGGQDTQYFGPGTRLTVL.

CDR3 nucleotide sequence: TGTGCCAGCAGCGACAGGGGGCAGGGGACCCAGTACTTC. This encodes CASSDRGQGTQYF. This sequence joins TRBV3-1 (or the pseudogene TRBV3-2) and TRBJ2-5, with TRBD1 matching over 10 bases. The germline gives CDR1 LGHDT, CDR2 YNNKEL (reference sequence). Trimming removed 5 bases from V and 7 bases from J; junction bases left unmatched: 4. The CDR3 covers 13 residues.

The chain combines TRBV12-5 with TRBJ1-1; no reliable D call. This CDR3 has 13 residues. Looked up from germline, CDR1 is LGHNT and CDR2 is FRNRAP. Trimming removed 6 bases at V and 8 bases at J, with 16 bases between. The CDR3 DNA follows: TGTGCTAGTGGCTTAGGTGGGCAGGCAGAAGCTTTCTTT. It is translated as CASGLGGQAEAFF.

The genes are TRBV5-1 and TRBJ1-5; the D is unclear. Germline assignment: CDR1 SGHRS and CDR2 YFSETQ. The CDR3 has 14 amino acids. The V end was cut by 2 bases, the J end by 7 bases, with 13 bases between. DNA of the CDR3: TGCGCCAGCAGCTTAGTTGCGGGGAGCCAGCCCCAGCATTTT. The encoded protein is CASSLVAGSQPQHF.

The J gene is TRBJ2-3, the V gene TRBV7-9, with a weak D call TRBD1 (5 bases). The CDR3 extends over 17 amino acids. The ends were cut back, 6 bases at V and 0 bases at J, with 19 bases in the middle. CDR1 and CDR2 (germline): SEHNR, FQNEAQ (reference sequence). Here the CDR3 DNA reads TGTGCCAGCAGTCCAGTAAGGGGCGACTTCAGCACAGATACGCAGTATTTT. This codes for CASSPVRGDFSTDTQYF.

The chain couples TRBV6-2 or TRBV6-3 to TRBJ2-1, with 12 nucleotides matching TRBD1. After removal of 5 bases from V and 7 bases from J, the junction contained 9 bases not matched to a gene. Germline assignment: CDR1 MNHEY and CDR2 SVGEGT. The CDR3 covers 16 residues. The CDR3, as DNA: TGTGCCAGCAGTGCACGGGGGACAGGGGGCCGGAATGAGCAGTTCTTC. Amino acids: CASSARGTGGRNEQFF.

The rearrangement joins TRBV6-2 or TRBV6-3 to TRBJ2-3, with a tentative D call TRBD1 (6 bases). CDR1 is MNHEY, CDR2 SVGEGT, per germline. The CDR3 is 15 residues long. The V and J ends lost 2 bases and 2 bases respectively, with 11 bases between them. The CDR3 is CASSYVGTNTDTQYF. The CDR3 nucleotides read TGTGCCAGCAGTTACGTAGGGACAAACACAGATACGCAGTATTTT.

V gene TRBV6-5 combines with J gene TRBJ1-1, with D perhaps matching TRBD1 (6 bases). This CDR3 has 13 amino acids. The V gene's germline CDR1 is MNHEY and CDR2 SVGAGI. Trimming cost V 5 bases and J 0 bases, with 7 bases left between them. This CDR3 is CASSRQVNTEAFF. CDR3 sequence (DNA): TGTGCCAGCAGTCGACAGGTGAACACTGAAGCTTTCTTT.

This chain joins TRBV25-1 and TRBJ2-5, with 10 bases aligning to TRBD1. CDR3 size: 15 residues. Germline lookup yields CDR1 MGHDK and CDR2 SYGVNS. J gave up 4 bases and V 8 bases, and 10 bases lay outside the gene matches. CDR3 amino acids: CASGKGTGAGETQYF. The DNA of the CDR3 is TGTGCCAGCGGAAAAGGGACAGGGGCGGGAGAGACCCAGTACTTC.

The chain carries TRBV10-2 and TRBJ1-5; D gene unclear. Trimming cost V 3 bases and J 2 bases, with 8 bases left between them. CDR3 length equals 14 residues. From germline, CDR1 is WSHSY and CDR2 SAAADI. This CDR3 is CASSDAAGNQPQHF. In DNA form, the CDR3 reads TGCGCCAGCAGTGACGCGGCGGGCAATCAGCCCCAGCATTTT.

This rearrangement joins TRBV6-5 to TRBJ1-5; the D gene is possibly TRBD1 (6 bases). The ends were cut back, 5 bases at V and 2 bases at J, with 10 bases in the middle. This CDR3 has 14 amino acids. Germline CDR1 and CDR2: MNHEY and SVGAGI. CDR3 region: CASSLRGGNQPQHF. The CDR3 DNA reads TGTGCCAGCAGTCTCAGGGGAGGCAATCAGCCCCAGCATTTT.

The gene calls are TRBV10-1 and TRBJ2-5; weak D call: TRBD1 (5 bases). V was clipped by 2 bases and J by 5 bases, with 12 bases between them. This CDR3 has 14 residues. Germline CDR1 is WNHNN and CDR2 is SYGVQD (reference sequence). CDR3 bases: TGCGCCAGCAGTGAGGACAGTCTATTGGAGACCCAGTACTTC. Translation: CASSEDSLLETQYF.

The chain recombines TRBV5-1 with TRBJ2-7, with TRBD1 as a possible D gene (6 bases). V was cut by 0 bases and J by 4 bases, with 14 bases left in between. CDR1 and CDR2 from the germline V gene are SGHRS and YFSETQ. The CDR3 extends over 15 amino acids. Here the CDR3 reads CASSLVRGSGYEQYF. CDR3 sequence (DNA): TGCGCCAGCAGCTTGGTCAGGGGTTCGGGGTACGAGCAGTACTTC.

The rearrangement links TRBV19 to TRBJ2-3; 7 nucleotides line up with TRBD1. The CDR3 runs 15 residues. The V gene end was trimmed by 3 bases and the J gene end by 1 base; junction bases not matched to a gene: 4. The V gene's germline CDR1 is LNHDA and CDR2 SQIVND (reference sequence). The DNA for the CDR3 is TGTGCCAGTAGTATCACAGGGGCCGGCACAGATACGCAGTATTTT. Translated: CASSITGAGTDTQYF.

As to this clone: At one of its ends the junction is not consistent with the germline gene, which may arise from a read error. The chain carries TRBV5-1 and TRBJ1-1, with TRBD1 matching over 11 bases. CDR3 length equals 15 residues. Germline CDR1 is SGHRS and CDR2 is YFSETQ. CDR3 amino acids: CASRLDRGRGTEAFF. The DNA for the CDR3 is TGCGCCAGCAGGTTGGACAGGGGGCGAGGCACTGAAGCTTTCTTT.

With regard to this clone: The sample holds other DNA sequences that translate to the same CDR3. The chain employs TRBV7-9 and TRBJ2-3; 11 positions agree with TRBD2. CDR3 length: 14 amino acids. V was clipped by 9 bases and J by 0 bases; unmatched bases: 2. Germline V gene data show CDR1 as SEHNR and CDR2 as FQNEAQ (reference sequence). CDR3 loop: CASLAGGSTDTQYF. The CDR3 nucleotides read TGTGCCAGTCTAGCGGGGGGCAGCACAGATACGCAGTATTTT.

The chain uses TRBV6-1 and TRBJ2-3; 11 bases are a match to TRBD2. Losses at the gene ends were 0 bases for V and 7 bases for J; bases not matched to a gene: 6. CDR1 and CDR2 from the germline V gene are MNHNS and SASEGT. The CDR3 is 16 residues long. The CDR3, as DNA: TGTGCCAGCAGTGAAGCTAGCGGGGGGGGGCCCTATACGCAGTATTTT. It translates to CASSEASGGGPYTQYF.